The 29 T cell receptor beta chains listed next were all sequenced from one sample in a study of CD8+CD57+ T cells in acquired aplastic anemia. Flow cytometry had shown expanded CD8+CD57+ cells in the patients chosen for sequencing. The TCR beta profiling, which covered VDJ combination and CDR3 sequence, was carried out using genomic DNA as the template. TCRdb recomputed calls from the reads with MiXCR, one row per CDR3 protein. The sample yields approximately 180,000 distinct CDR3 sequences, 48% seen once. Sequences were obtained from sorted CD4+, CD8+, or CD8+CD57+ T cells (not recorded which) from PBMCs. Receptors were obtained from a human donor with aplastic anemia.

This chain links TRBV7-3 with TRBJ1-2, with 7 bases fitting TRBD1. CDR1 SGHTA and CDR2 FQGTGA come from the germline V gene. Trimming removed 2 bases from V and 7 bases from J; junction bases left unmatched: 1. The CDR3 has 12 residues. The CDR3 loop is CASSLDRAGYTF. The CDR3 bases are TGTGCCAGCAGCTTAGACAGGGCTGGCTACACCTTC.

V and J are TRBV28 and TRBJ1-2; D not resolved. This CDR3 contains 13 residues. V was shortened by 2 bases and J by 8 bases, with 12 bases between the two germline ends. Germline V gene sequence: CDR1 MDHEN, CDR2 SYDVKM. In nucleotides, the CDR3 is TGTGCCAGCAGTTTAAACCCCTCTAGAGGCTACACCTTC. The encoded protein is CASSLNPSRGYTF.

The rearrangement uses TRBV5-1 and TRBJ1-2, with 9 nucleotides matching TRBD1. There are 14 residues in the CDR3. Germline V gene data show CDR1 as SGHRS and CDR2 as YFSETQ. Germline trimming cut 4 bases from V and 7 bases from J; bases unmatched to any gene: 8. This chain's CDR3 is CASSVSGTGSGYTF. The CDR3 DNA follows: TGCGCCAGCAGCGTGTCCGGGACAGGGAGTGGCTACACCTTC.

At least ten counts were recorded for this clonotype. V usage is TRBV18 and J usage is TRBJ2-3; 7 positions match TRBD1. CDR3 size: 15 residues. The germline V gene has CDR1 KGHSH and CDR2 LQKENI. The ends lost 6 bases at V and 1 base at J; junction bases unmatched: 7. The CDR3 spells CASSQDRVRTDTQYF. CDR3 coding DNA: TGTGCCAGCTCCCAAGACAGGGTTCGCACAGATACGCAGTATTTT.

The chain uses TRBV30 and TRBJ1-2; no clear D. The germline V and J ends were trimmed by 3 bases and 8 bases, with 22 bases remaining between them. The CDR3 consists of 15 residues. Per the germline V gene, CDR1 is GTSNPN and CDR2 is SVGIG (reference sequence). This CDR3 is CAWSVHLVEAEGYTF. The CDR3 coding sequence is TGTGCCTGGAGCGTACATTTGGTGGAGGCAGAAGGCTACACCTTC.

CDR3: CSAIQGILSYEQYF. The CDR3 nucleotides are TGCAGCGCAATACAGGGTATCCTCTCCTACGAGCAGTACTTC. The gene calls are TRBV29-1 and TRBJ2-7; a weak D match, TRBD1 (6 bases). In germline, CDR1 is SQVTM, CDR2 ANQGSEA. V lost 7 bases to trimming and J lost 0 bases, with 16 bases between them. This CDR3 contains 14 residues.

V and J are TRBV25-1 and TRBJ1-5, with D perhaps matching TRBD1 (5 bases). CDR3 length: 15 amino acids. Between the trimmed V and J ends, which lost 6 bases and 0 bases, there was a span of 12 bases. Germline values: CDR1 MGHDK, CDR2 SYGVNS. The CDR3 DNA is TGTGCCAGCAGCCCCGGGACGAATAGCAATCAGCCCCAGCATTTT. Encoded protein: CASSPGTNSNQPQHF.

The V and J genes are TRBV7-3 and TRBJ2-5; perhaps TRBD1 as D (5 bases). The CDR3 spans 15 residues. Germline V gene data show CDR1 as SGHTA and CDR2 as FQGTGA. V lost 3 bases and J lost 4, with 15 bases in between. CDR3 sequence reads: CASSLLLQGSETQYF. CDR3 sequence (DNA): TGTGCCAGCAGCTTGTTACTCCAGGGCTCAGAGACCCAGTACTTC.

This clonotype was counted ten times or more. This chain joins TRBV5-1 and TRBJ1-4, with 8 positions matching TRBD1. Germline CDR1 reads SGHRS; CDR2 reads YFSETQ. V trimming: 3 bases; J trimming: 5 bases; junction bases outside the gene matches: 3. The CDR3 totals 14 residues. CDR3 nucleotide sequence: TGCGCCAGCAGCTCACAGGGGGTGAATGAAAAACTGTTTTTT. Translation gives CASSSQGVNEKLFF.

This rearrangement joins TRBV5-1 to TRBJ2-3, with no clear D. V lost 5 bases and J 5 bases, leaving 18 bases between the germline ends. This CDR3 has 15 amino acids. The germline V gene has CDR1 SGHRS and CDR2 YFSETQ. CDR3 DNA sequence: TGCGCCAGCAGACGAGAGTCGTCTTCGGGAGATACGCAGTATTTT. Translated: CASRRESSSGDTQYF.

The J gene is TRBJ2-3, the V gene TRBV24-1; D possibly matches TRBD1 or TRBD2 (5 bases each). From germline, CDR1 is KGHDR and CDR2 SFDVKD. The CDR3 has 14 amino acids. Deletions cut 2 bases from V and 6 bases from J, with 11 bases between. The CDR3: CATSDWGGSDTQYF. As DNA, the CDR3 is TGTGCCACCAGTGATTGGGGCGGGTCGGATACGCAGTATTTT.

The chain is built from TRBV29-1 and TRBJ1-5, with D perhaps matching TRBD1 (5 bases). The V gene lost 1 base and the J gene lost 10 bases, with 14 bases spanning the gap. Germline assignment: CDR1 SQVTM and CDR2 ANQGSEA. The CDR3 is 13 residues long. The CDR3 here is CSVEGEGEGPQHF. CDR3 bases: TGCAGCGTTGAAGGAGAAGGGGAGGGACCCCAGCATTTT.

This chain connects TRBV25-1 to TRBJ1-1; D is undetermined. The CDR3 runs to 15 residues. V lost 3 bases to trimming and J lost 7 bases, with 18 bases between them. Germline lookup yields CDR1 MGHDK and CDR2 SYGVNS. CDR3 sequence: CASSDLHTSVDEAFF. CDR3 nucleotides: TGTGCCAGCAGTGACCTTCATACTTCTGTTGATGAAGCTTTCTTT.

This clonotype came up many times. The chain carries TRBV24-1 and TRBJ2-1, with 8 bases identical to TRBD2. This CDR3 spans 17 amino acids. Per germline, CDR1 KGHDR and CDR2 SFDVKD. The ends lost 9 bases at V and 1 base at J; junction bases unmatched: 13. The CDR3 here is CATGAAGGSGSYNEQFF. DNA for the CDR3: TGTGCCACCGGCGCGGCGGGGGGAAGTGGGTCCTACAATGAGCAGTTCTTC.

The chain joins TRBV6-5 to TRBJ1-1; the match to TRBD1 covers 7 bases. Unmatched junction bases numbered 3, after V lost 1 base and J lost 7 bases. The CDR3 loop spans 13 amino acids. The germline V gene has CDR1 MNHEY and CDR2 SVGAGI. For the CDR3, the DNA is TGTGCCAGCAGTTACTTGACAGGGATTGAAGCTTTCTTT. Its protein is CASSYLTGIEAFF.

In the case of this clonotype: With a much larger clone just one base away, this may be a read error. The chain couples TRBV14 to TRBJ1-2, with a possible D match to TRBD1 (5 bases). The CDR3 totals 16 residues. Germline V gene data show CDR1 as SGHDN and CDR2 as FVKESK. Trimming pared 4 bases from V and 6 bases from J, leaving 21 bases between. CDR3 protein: CASSPDGGIFGDGYTF. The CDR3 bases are TGTGCCAGCAGCCCTGATGGGGGGATCTTCGGGGATGGCTACACCTTC. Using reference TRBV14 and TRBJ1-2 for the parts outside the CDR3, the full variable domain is EAGVTQFPSHSVIEKGQTVTLRCDPISGHDNLYWYRRVMGKEIKFLLHFVKESKQDESGMPNNRFLAERTGGTYSTLKVQPAELEDSGVYFCASSPDGGIFGDGYTFGSGTRLTVV.

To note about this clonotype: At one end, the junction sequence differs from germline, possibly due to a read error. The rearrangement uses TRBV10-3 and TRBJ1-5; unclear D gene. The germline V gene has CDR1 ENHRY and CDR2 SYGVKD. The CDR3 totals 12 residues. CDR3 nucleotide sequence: TGTGCCAGCAGTGCCCGTGGACAGCCCCAGCATTTT. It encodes CASSARGQPQHF.

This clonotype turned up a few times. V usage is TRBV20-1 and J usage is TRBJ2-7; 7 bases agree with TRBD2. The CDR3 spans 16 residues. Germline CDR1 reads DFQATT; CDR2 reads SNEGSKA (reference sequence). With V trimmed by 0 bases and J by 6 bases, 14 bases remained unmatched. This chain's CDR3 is CSARDARAGEALEQYF. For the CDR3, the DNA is TGCAGTGCTAGAGATGCTCGGGCGGGAGAAGCTCTCGAGCAGTACTTC.

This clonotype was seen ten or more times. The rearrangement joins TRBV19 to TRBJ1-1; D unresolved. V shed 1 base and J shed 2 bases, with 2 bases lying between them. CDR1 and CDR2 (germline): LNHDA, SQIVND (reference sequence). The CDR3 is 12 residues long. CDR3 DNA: TGTGCCAGTAGTATAGGAAACACTGAAGCTTTCTTT. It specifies CASSIGNTEAFF.

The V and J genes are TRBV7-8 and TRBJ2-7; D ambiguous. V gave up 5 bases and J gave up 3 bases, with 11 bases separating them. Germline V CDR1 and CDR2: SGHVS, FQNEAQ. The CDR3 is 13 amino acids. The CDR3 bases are TGTGCCAGCAGCCCTACCGGTAACTACGAGCAGTACTTC. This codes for CASSPTGNYEQYF.

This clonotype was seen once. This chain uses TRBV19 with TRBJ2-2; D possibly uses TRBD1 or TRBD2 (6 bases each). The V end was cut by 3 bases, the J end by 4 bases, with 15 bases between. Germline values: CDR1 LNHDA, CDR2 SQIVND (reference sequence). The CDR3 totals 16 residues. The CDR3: CASSIGGLLLTGELFF. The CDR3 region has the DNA TGTGCCAGTAGTATTGGGGGGCTCCTCCTCACCGGGGAGCTGTTTTTT.

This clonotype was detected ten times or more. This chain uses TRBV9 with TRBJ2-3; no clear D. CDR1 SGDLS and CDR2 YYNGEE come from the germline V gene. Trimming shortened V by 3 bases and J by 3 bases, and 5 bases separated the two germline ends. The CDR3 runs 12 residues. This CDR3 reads CASSGHTDTQYF. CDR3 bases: TGTGCCAGCAGCGGCCATACAGATACGCAGTATTTT.

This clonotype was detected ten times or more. The CDR3 nucleotides read TGTGCCAGCTCACAGGGAGTGGGGGATTCACCCCTCCACTTT. This translates into CASSQGVGDSPLHF. This sequence joins TRBV18 and TRBJ1-6, with D possibly matching TRBD1 (5 bases). This CDR3 comprises 14 residues. Germline values: CDR1 KGHSH, CDR2 LQKENI. The V and J ends lost 4 bases and 8 bases respectively, with 12 bases between them.

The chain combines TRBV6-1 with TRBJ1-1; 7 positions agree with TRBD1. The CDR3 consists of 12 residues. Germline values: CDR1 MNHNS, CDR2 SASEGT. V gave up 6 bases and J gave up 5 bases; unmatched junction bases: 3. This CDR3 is CASRRQGTEAFF. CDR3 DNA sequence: TGTGCCAGCAGACGACAGGGTACTGAAGCTTTCTTT.

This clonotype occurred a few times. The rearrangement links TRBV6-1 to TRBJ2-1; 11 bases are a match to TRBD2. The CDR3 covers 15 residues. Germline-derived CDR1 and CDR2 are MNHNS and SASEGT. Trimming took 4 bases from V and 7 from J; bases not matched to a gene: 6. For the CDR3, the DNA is TGTGCCAGCAGTGTTAGCGGGGGGGCTCGAAATGAGCAGTTCTTC. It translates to CASSVSGGARNEQFF.

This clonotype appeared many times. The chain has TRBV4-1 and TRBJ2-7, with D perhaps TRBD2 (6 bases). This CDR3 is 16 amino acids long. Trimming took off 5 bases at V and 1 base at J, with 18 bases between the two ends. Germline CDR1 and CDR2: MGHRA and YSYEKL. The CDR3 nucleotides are TGCGCCAGCAGCTACTTACTAGCAGCATCTTCCTACGAGCAGTACTTC. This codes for CASSYLLAASSYEQYF.

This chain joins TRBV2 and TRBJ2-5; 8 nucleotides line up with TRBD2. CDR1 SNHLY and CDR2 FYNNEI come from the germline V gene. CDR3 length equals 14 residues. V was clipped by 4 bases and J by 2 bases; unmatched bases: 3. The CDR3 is CASSVSGGQETQYF. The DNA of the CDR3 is TGTGCCAGCAGTGTAAGCGGGGGACAAGAGACCCAGTACTTC.

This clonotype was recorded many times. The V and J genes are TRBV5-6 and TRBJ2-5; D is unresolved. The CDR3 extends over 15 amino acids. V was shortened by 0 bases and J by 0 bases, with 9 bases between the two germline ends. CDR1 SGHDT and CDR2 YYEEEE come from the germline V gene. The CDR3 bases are TGTGCCAGCAGCTTGGGGACCACTCACCAAGAGACCCAGTACTTC. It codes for CASSLGTTHQETQYF.

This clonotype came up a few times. The CDR3 DNA follows: TGTGCCAGCAGTTTATCGCTCTTAGCGGGAGGTGAGCAGTTCTTC. This encodes CASSLSLLAGGEQFF. The chain couples TRBV2 to TRBJ2-1; TRBD2 matches at 10 bases. J lost 9 bases, V lost 5 bases, and 10 bases had no gene match. CDR3 length: 15 amino acids. CDR1 and CDR2 from the germline V gene are SNHLY and FYNNEI.